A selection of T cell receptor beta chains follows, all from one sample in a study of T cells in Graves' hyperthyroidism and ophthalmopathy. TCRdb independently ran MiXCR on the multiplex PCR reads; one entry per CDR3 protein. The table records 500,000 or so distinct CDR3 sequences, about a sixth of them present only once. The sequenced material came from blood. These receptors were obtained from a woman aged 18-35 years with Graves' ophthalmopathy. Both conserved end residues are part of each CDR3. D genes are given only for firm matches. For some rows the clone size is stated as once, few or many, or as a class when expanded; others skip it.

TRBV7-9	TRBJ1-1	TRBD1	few	CASSLVPGQGNTEAFF	TGTGCCAGCAGCTTGGTTCCGGGACAGGGAAATACTGAAGCTTTCTTT
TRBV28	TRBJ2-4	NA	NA	CASSPRGSWTKNIQYF	TGTGCCAGCAGCCCCAGAGGGAGTTGGACCAAAAACATTCAGTACTTC
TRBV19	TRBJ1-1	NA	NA	CASSIGATGAEAFF	TGTGCCAGTAGTATAGGGGCCACAGGTGCTGAAGCTTTCTTT
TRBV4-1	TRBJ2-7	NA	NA	CASSIAETSYEQYF	TGCGCCAGCAGCATAGCGGAGACCTCCTACGAGCAGTACTTC
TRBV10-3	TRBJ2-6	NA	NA	CAIRSGSLEFGANVLTF	TGTGCCATCAGGAGTGGCAGCTTAGAGTTTGGGGCCAACGTCCTGACTTTC
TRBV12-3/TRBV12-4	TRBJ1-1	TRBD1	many	CASSLRGRDTEAFF	TGTGCCAGCAGTTTAAGGGGGCGCGACACTGAAGCTTTCTTT
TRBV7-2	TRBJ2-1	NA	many	CASSLAGSGSYNEQFF	TGTGCCAGCAGCTTAGCCGGGAGTGGGTCCTACAATGAGCAGTTCTTC
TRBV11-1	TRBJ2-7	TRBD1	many	CASSKPTGFEQYF	TGTGCCAGCAGCAAACCGACAGGGTTCGAGCAGTACTTC
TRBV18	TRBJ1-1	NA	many	CASSIKTEMNTEAFF	TGTGCCAGCTCTATTAAGACAGAAATGAACACTGAAGCTTTCTTT
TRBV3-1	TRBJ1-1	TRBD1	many	CASSPGDRRNTEAFF	TGTGCCAGCAGCCCCGGGGACAGGAGGAACACTGAAGCTTTCTTT
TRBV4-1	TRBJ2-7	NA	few	CASSQEQGSYEQYF	TGCGCCAGCAGCCAGGAACAGGGTTCCTACGAGCAGTACTTC
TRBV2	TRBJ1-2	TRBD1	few	CASRTPGQGAGGYTF	TGTGCCAGCAGAACCCCGGGACAGGGGGCCGGTGGCTACACCTTC
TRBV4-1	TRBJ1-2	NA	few	CASSQERGGTGLLYGYTF	TGCGCCAGCAGCCAAGAACGCGGGGGTACTGGACTCCTCTATGGCTACACCTTC
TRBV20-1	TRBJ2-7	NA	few	CSVIRDRLVVRSYEQYF	TGCAGTGTTATCCGGGACCGTCTAGTGGTCAGGTCCTACGAGCAGTACTTC
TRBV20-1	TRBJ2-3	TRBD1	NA	CSAGGSRTGGRADTQYF	TGCAGTGCTGGAGGTTCGAGGACAGGGGGAAGGGCAGATACGCAGTATTTT
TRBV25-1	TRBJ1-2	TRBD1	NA	CASSRTGAQNYGYTF	TGTGCCAGCAGTCGTACAGGGGCCCAGAACTATGGCTACACCTTC
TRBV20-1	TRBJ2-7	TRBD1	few	CSAPKINRGLYDEQYF	TGCAGTGCTCCAAAAATCAACAGGGGGCTGTATGACGAGCAGTACTTC
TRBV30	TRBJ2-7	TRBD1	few	CAWTEDRVHEQYF	TGTGCCTGGACGGAGGACAGGGTTCACGAGCAGTACTTC
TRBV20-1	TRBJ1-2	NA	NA	CSSKGEGSNYGYTF	TGCAGTTCGAAAGGGGAGGGGTCGAACTATGGCTACACCTTC
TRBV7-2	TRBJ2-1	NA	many	CASRLADYNEQFF	TGTGCCAGCAGGTTAGCGGACTACAATGAGCAGTTCTTC